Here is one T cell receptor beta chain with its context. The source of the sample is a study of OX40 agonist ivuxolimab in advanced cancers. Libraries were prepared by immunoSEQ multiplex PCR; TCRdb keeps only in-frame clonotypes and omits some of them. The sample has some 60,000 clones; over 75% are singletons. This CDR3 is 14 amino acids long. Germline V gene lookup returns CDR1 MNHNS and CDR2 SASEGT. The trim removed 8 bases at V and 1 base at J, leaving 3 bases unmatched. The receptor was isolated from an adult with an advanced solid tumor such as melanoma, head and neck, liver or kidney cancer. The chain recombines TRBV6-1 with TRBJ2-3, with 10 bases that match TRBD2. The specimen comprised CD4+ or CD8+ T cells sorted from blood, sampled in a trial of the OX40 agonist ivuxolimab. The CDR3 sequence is CASQGTSGTDTQYF. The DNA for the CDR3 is TGTGCCAGCCAAGGGACTAGCGGCACAGATACGCAGTATTTT.